This T cell receptor (beta chain) was documented in a study of beta chain features in type 1 diabetes. Study findings and constraints: Among all four CD4+ subsets, Type 1 diabetes patients had TCRB CDR3s that were moderately but significantly shorter.

Expressed TCRB transcripts got sequenced, as all isolated RNA was reverse transcribed. Deep immunoSEQ sequencing covered naive, central memory and regulatory T cell samples. The data were produced by immunoSEQ multiplex PCR, yet TCRdb's version contains in-frame clones alone and is incomplete. Here the sample spans around 41,000 clones, approximately 61% being singletons. Concerning this clone: Antigen: not known.

Sequences were obtained from Tregs from blood. The receptor was isolated from a man in his thirties or forties with type 1 diabetes. Some clones in this sample may be carry-over from other donors' samples.

CDR3 in DNA: TGTGCCAGTAGTATAGACAGGGATCGTGAAGCTTTCTTT. It yields the protein CASSIDRDREAFF. The gene calls are TRBV19 and TRBJ1-1; D might be TRBD1 (5 bases). The CDR3 sequence is 13 residues long. Trimming cost V 0 bases and J 7 bases, with 9 bases left between them. In germline, CDR1 is LNHDA, CDR2 SQIVND (reference sequence).